These 21 T cell receptor beta chains were sequenced from one sample in a study of blood T cell repertoires in COVID-19. TCRdb's copy holds only in-frame clones and misses some; the assay was immunoSEQ multiplex PCR. The sample yields approximately 290,000 clones, more than 85% seen once. Sequenced input: peripheral blood. The receptor set was obtained from a young man with acute or convalescent COVID-19.

This chain joins TRBV6-5 and TRBJ1-1; D is ambiguous. The CDR3 runs to 13 residues. V lost 1 base, J lost 5 bases, and 8 bases lay in between. Germline CDR1 is MNHEY and CDR2 is SVGAGI. CDR3 loop: CASSYYGLTEAFF. In DNA form, the CDR3 reads TGTGCCAGCAGTTACTACGGGTTAACTGAAGCTTTCTTT.

The rearrangement joins TRBV6-5 to TRBJ1-5; D is perhaps TRBD1 (6 bases). V was cut by 5 bases and J by 4 bases, with 12 bases left in between. The CDR3 is 14 residues long. Germline V gene lookup returns CDR1 MNHEY and CDR2 SVGAGI. DNA of the CDR3: TGTGCCAGCAGTCGGAGACAGGAGAATCAGCCCCAGCATTTT. It translates to CASSRRQENQPQHF.

The chain is built from TRBV5-6 and TRBJ1-5; 8 nucleotides match TRBD1. The CDR3 spans 17 residues. J was trimmed by 1 base and V by 1 base; bases with no gene match: 7. CDR1 is SGHDT and CDR2 is YYEEEE in the germline V gene. The CDR3 DNA is TGTGCCAGCAGCTTGAGAGTGGCAGGGGGCAGCAATCAGCCCCAGCATTTT. It encodes CASSLRVAGGSNQPQHF.

This clone was seen more than once but under ten times. The chain carries TRBV27 and TRBJ1-5; D not certain. The V and J ends lost 1 base and 7 bases respectively, with 23 bases between them. This CDR3 comprises 18 residues. CDR1 is MNHEY and CDR2 is SMNVEV in the germline V gene (reference sequence). CDR3 sequence reads: CASSLFNPFGGKKQPQHF. The CDR3 DNA is TGTGCCAGCAGTTTATTTAATCCGTTCGGAGGGAAAAAGCAGCCCCAGCATTTT.

The V call is TRBV28, the J call TRBJ2-6; unclear D gene. With 4 bases removed from V and 1 base from J, the gap between germline ends came to 8 bases. The CDR3 is 15 residues long. Germline lookup yields CDR1 MDHEN and CDR2 SYDVKM. Here the CDR3 reads CASSSRQSGANVLTF. The CDR3 nucleotides are TGTGCCAGCAGTTCAAGACAATCTGGGGCCAACGTCCTGACTTTC.

J is TRBJ2-3 and V is TRBV7-2, with D perhaps TRBD2 (5 bases). The CDR3 covers 14 residues. Trimming took off 0 bases at V and 5 bases at J, with 9 bases between the two ends. The germline V gene has CDR1 SGHTA and CDR2 FQGNSA. As DNA, the CDR3 is TGTGCCAGCAGCTTAGCGATCCGGGGAGATACGCAGTATTTT. This sequence encodes CASSLAIRGDTQYF.

The chain is built from TRBV19 and TRBJ1-3; no clear D gene. In germline, CDR1 is LNHDA, CDR2 SQIVND (reference sequence). V shed 6 bases and J shed 0 bases, with 12 bases lying between them. The CDR3 runs 15 residues. CDR3 coding DNA: TGTGCCAGTAGCACCGGGAGTAGCTCTGGAAACACCATATATTTT. Translating gives CASSTGSSSGNTIYF.

This chain links TRBV10-3 with TRBJ1-5; no firm D call. V was cut by 6 bases and J by 5 bases, with 11 bases left in between. CDR1 is ENHRY and CDR2 is SYGVKD in the germline V gene. The CDR3 totals 13 residues. CDR3 nucleotide sequence: TGTGCCATCAGCACAGAGCCCGATCAGCCCCAGCATTTT. It is translated as CAISTEPDQPQHF.

The chain links TRBV5-4 to TRBJ2-7; tentative D call: TRBD1 (5 bases). The ends were cut back, 1 base at V and 6 bases at J, with 17 bases in the middle. Germline CDR1 is SGHNT and CDR2 is YYREEE (reference sequence). The CDR3 is made up of 15 amino acids. As DNA, the CDR3 is TGTGCCAGCAGCTTGCGTTTGCAGGGAACGAGCGAGCAGTACTTC. Its protein is CASSLRLQGTSEQYF.

The chain is built from TRBV5-6 and TRBJ1-1; 7 bases fit TRBD1. The ends lost 2 bases at V and 1 base at J; junction bases unmatched: 11. Germline loops: CDR1 SGHDT, CDR2 YYEEEE. CDR3 length equals 17 residues. The CDR3 is CASSFSRQGWRNTEAFF. In DNA form, the CDR3 reads TGTGCCAGCAGCTTCTCGAGACAGGGATGGCGGAACACTGAAGCTTTCTTT.

The rearrangement uses TRBV18 and TRBJ2-7; 9 nucleotides line up with TRBD1. Per the germline V gene, CDR1 is KGHSH and CDR2 is LQKENI. The CDR3 totals 15 residues. The V gene end was trimmed by 0 bases and the J gene end by 2 bases; junction bases not matched to a gene: 2. Written as DNA, the CDR3 is TGTGCCAGCTCACCACCGGGGACAGGGACCTACGAGCAGTACTTC. This encodes CASSPPGTGTYEQYF.

The CDR3 spells CASSQETGWNTEAFF. CDR3 DNA: TGTGCCAGCAGCCAAGAGACAGGGTGGAACACTGAAGCTTTCTTT. The chain has TRBV3-1 (or the pseudogene TRBV3-2) and TRBJ1-1; 7 bases fit TRBD1. With V trimmed by 0 bases and J by 1 base, 2 bases remained unmatched. Germline loops: CDR1 LGHDT, CDR2 YNNKEL (reference sequence). There are 15 residues in the CDR3.

The rearrangement links TRBV6-5 to TRBJ1-2; D gene unclear. This CDR3 comprises 13 residues. The V end lost 2 bases, the J end lost 8 bases, and 12 bases lay between the germline ends. From germline, CDR1 is MNHEY and CDR2 SVGAGI. CDR3 loop: CASSYEPDIGYTF. For the CDR3, the DNA is TGTGCCAGCAGTTACGAACCAGATATCGGCTACACCTTC.

This clone was observed a handful of times. CDR3: CASSYGPPQPQHF. The CDR3 bases are TGTGCCAGCAGCTATGGGCCCCCTCAGCCCCAGCATTTT. V usage is TRBV27 and J usage is TRBJ1-5; D not resolved. The V end lost 6 bases, the J end lost 6 bases, and 12 bases lay between the germline ends. CDR3 length: 13 residues. The germline V gene encodes CDR1 MNHEY and CDR2 SMNVEV (reference sequence).

The chain carries TRBV6-5 and TRBJ1-4; 7 bases align to TRBD1. V was clipped by 6 bases and J by 7 bases; unmatched bases: 11. The CDR3 is 15 residues long. CDR1 and CDR2 from the germline V gene are MNHEY and SVGAGI. The CDR3 spells CASSPARGLVEKLFF. CDR3 nucleotide sequence: TGTGCCAGCAGCCCCGCGAGGGGGCTTGTTGAAAAACTGTTTTTT.

This chain links TRBV21-1 with TRBJ1-1; no check of the table's D call, TRBD1, against the DNA was made. TRBV21-1 corresponds to a pseudogene. This CDR3 contains 13 residues. CDR3 sequence (DNA): TGTGCCAGCAGCAACGAATCCACACATGAAGCTTTCTTT. Residues: CASSNESTHEAFF.

The rearrangement links TRBV21-1 to TRBJ2-1; the DNA was not compared with TRBD2, the D call given in the table. TRBV21-1 is a recognized pseudogene. The length of the CDR3 is 18 residues. In nucleotides, the CDR3 is TGTGCCAGCAGGACAAAGAAGCAGCGGGAGGGCCCGAACAATGAGCAGTTCTTC. It specifies CASRTKKQREGPNNEQFF.

This sequence joins TRBV28 and TRBJ1-3; tentative D call: TRBD1 (6 bases). Between the trimmed V and J ends, which lost 3 bases and 6 bases, there was a span of 15 bases. The CDR3 extends over 15 amino acids. Germline CDR1 MDHEN, CDR2 SYDVKM. The CDR3 loop reads CASSFRQEVPNTIYF. The CDR3 DNA reads as TGTGCCAGCAGTTTCAGACAGGAGGTTCCAAACACCATATATTTT.

The chain carries TRBV9 and TRBJ2-3, with D possibly TRBD1 on 6 matching bases. This CDR3 has 16 residues. CDR1 and CDR2 (germline): SGDLS, YYNGEE. Trimming shortened V by 0 bases and J by 3 bases, and 14 bases separated the two germline ends. CDR3 protein: CASSVDSGAITDTQYF. Here the CDR3 DNA reads TGTGCCAGCAGCGTAGACTCAGGGGCAATTACAGATACGCAGTATTTT.

The rearrangement uses TRBV28 and TRBJ2-7, with D perhaps matching TRBD2 (7 bases). The germline V gene has CDR1 MDHEN and CDR2 SYDVKM. The CDR3 has 13 residues. The V end was cut by 6 bases, the J end by 3 bases, with 12 bases between. The CDR3 region has the DNA TGTGCCAGCAGCCTGGGGGGGCTCTACGAGCAGTACTTC. Amino acid sequence: CASSLGGLYEQYF.

In this sample, this clone turned up once. The genes are TRBV5-1 and TRBJ1-3; 7 bases agree with TRBD1. Per the germline V gene, CDR1 is SGHRS and CDR2 is YFSETQ. This CDR3 region has 15 residues. V was clipped by 0 bases and J by 8 bases; unmatched bases: 8. CDR3 bases: TGCGCCAGCAGCTTGGAGGCAGGGGGGAGAGACACCATATATTTT. This translates into CASSLEAGGRDTIYF.